This T cell receptor (beta chain) was identified in a study of blood T cell repertoires in COVID-19 (dated by TCRdb to 2018 to 2020). Notes on the research overall: Samples covering the acute and convalescent phases of COVID-19 were provided by collaborators in the United States, Italy and Spain. A freely available public database, intended as a resource for researchers studying the immune response to SARS-CoV-2, is where the repertoires were released. Samples came from the ongoing ImmuneRACE study (first 160 participants) plus 1,254 subjects from 6 global collaborators. HLA class I and class II types, where available, came from metadata supplied by the sample provider rather than from assay-based typing. Sample metadata almost always included a de-identified subject ID, COVID-19 status, age in years and sex. The dataset comprised deeply sampled blood TCRbeta repertoires from subjects exposed to, actively infected with, or recovered from COVID-19. The material from the prospective study consisted of cDNA or gDNA derived from T cells, B-cell-depleted T cells, or PBMCs.

Trimming at the junction amounts to 4 bases on V and 4 bases on J, and the germline ends lie 16 bases apart. Taken from the germline V gene, the CDR1 and CDR2 loops are SNHLY and FYNNEI. Its CDR3 holds 15 amino acids, cysteine through phenylalanine. The only DNA kept is the CDR3, 45 bases in frame from the first base. Overall results and qualifications from the work: The quantity of clinical and demographic metadata differed by source and by participant and was supplied without curation.

The collaborating institutions used their own protocols to collect whole blood in K2EDTA tubes. For TCRbeta analysis, collaborators shipped samples in one of three forms: frozen whole blood, isolated PBMCs, or DNA extracted from either of those sample types. TCRbeta CDR3 regions were amplified from genomic DNA using the immunoSEQ Assay, a bias-controlled multiplex PCR. In the paper's pipeline: The number of nucleated cells in each sample was estimated by amplification of reference gene primers within the assay. To quantify the absolute abundance of each unique TCRbeta CDR3 rearrangement, sequence reads were collapsed and filtered. For each sample, productive Simpson clonality was calculated as the square root of Simpson's diversity index over productive rearrangements. As stored in TCRdb, this immuneACCESS dataset retains in-frame rearrangements with V and J assigned. A fraction of the clones does not appear; measured against another copy, unresolved V genes explain less than half of the discrepancy, and the remainder lacks a known reason. Clone size and V and J calls were adopted from that table, with D and trimming inferred from the DNA. Within this sample are about 110,000 clones, with roughly 76% of them counted one time only. 7.6% of the sample is taken by the ten largest.

This clone was detected only once. Its antigen remains unidentified. Per-base qualities were not stored, and no clone one base away is much larger. The sequencing input was peripheral blood. The TCR originated in a woman aged 60 to 75 with acute or convalescent COVID-19. The chain couples TRBV2 to TRBJ1-2; the D gene is possibly TRBD1, with 6 bases matching. The CDR3 region: CASSVGGAGGYGYTF. Here is the DNA: TGTGCCAGCAGTGTTGGGGGCGCGGGGGGCTATGGCTACACCTTC.